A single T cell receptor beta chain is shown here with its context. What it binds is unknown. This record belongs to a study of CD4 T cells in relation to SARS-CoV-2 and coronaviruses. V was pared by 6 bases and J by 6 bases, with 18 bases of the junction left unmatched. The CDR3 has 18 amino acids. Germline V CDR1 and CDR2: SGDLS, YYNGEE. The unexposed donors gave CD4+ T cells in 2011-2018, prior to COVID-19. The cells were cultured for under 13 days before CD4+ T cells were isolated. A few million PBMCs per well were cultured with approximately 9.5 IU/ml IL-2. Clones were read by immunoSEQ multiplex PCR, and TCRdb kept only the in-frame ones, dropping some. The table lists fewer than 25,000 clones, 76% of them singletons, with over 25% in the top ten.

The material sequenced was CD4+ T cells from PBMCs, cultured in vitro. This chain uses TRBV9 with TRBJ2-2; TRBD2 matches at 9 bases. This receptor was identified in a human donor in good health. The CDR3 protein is CASTPSLVRAGGPGELFF. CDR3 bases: TGTGCCAGCACCCCATCCCTGGTCCGGGCGGGAGGGCCCGGGGAGCTGTTTTTT.